The entry that follows covers one T cell receptor (beta chain) sequence. The germline V gene encodes CDR1 MGHRA and CDR2 YSYEKL. CDR3 length equals 16 residues. With V trimmed by 3 bases and J by 1 base, 3 bases remained unmatched. It was during active infection that Seattle patients were enrolled and then longitudinally followed. Per the study methods: It was from reference gene primer amplification that nucleated cell counts were estimated. TCRdb's copy holds only in-frame clones and misses some; the assay was immunoSEQ multiplex PCR. D and trimming were read from the DNA, whereas the V and J calls and clone size are those reported in that table. Here the sample spans under 250,000 clones, 70% to 90% being singletons. This record comes from a study of blood T cell repertoires in COVID-19. Whole-study context: Samples taken during acute and convalescent COVID-19 were collected in the United States, Italy and Spain. PBMCs, B-cell-depleted T cells, or T cells provided the cDNA or gDNA that made up the material.

The sequence was obtained from a man aged 45-65 years with COVID-19, enrolled during active disease. This chain uses TRBV4-1 with TRBJ2-3; TRBD2 matches 11 bases. The specimen sequenced was peripheral blood. CDR3 sequence: CASSHQLAGGTDTQYF. In nucleotides, the CDR3 is TGCGCCAGCAGCCACCAACTAGCGGGAGGCACAGATACGCAGTATTTT.